The T cell receptor beta chain under discussion was sequenced for a study of control samples from healthy donors and cancer patients. Trimming removed 1 base at V and 4 bases at J, with 17 bases between. This CDR3 has 16 residues. Germline V gene lookup returns CDR1 MGHDK and CDR2 SYGVNS. The protocol was immunoSEQ multiplex PCR, while the TCRdb copy is restricted to in-frame clones and leaves out a portion. The table records 100,000 to 150,000 clones, 80% to 95% of them present only once. The TCR sequence derives from a man aged 18 to 29 in good health. This chain uses TRBV25-1 with TRBJ2-7; the D call may be TRBD1 or TRBD2 (5 bases each). The sample comprised blood. CDR3 nucleotides: TGTGCCAGCAGTGAATCCTTAACCGGGACGCAGTACGAGCAGTACTTC. This encodes CASSESLTGTQYEQYF.